This T cell receptor (beta chain) derives from a study of identical twins. Whole-study results and caveats: Insertion counts were lower in abundant cord blood beta clonotypes, a trend that memory repertoires did not show.

With regard to this clonotype: The antigen is not known.

TCRdb reprocessed the 5' RACE reads with MiXCR, giving one entry per CDR3 protein. The table includes about 190,000 distinct CDR3 sequences, more than 15% detected once. Everyone who gave samples was a healthy Caucasian. CDR1 MNHEY and CDR2 SMNVEV come from the germline V gene (reference sequence). CDR3 size: 13 residues. V dropped 3 bases and J dropped 6 bases, with 12 bases sitting between them. This sample was shared with a second study, whose subject was T cells expressing NK-cell markers. That paper states: The CD3+CD56-NKG2C+ fraction of a handful of donors was likewise dominated by these clonotypes.

The sample taken for sequencing was CD8+ T cells sorted from blood. The receptor was isolated from a woman under 30 in good health. The rearrangement uses TRBV27 and TRBJ2-7; possible D gene TRBD1, 6 bases. CDR3 protein: CASSFGRGSEQYF. CDR3 DNA sequence: TGTGCCAGCAGTTTCGGCAGGGGAAGCGAGCAGTACTTC.